These 26 T cell receptor beta chains were all obtained from the same sample, sequenced in a study of blood T cell repertoires in COVID-19. Sequencing used immunoSEQ multiplex PCR; TCRdb keeps in-frame clones, though not all of them. The table records 250,000 to 300,000 clones, about nine tenths of them present only once. Sequencing was carried out using PBMCs or T cells enriched from blood (not recorded which). The receptor set was obtained from a woman between 25 and 40 years old who had recovered from COVID-19.

This chain links TRBV19 with TRBJ2-7; D might be TRBD2 (5 bases). CDR1 LNHDA and CDR2 SQIVND come from the germline V gene (reference sequence). The V gene lost 6 bases and the J gene lost 1 base, with 10 bases spanning the gap. The CDR3 extends over 13 amino acids. The CDR3 sequence is CASSPPGSYEQYF. The CDR3 DNA is TGTGCCAGTAGCCCACCGGGATCCTACGAGCAGTACTTC. The variable domain in full, completed from reference TRBV19 and TRBJ2-7, reads DGGITQSPKYLFRKEGQNVTLSCEQNLNHDAMYWYRQDPGQGLRLIYYSQIVNDFQKGDIAEGYSVSREKKESFPLTVTSAQKNPTAFYLCASSPPGSYEQYFGPGTRLTVT.

The V and J genes are TRBV9 and TRBJ1-2, with 7 bases that match TRBD1. The CDR3 contains 12 residues. With 3 bases clipped from V and 6 bases from J, the junction kept 2 bases outside the gene matches. Per germline, CDR1 SGDLS and CDR2 YYNGEE. The CDR3 bases are TGTGCCAGCAGCGCGACAGGGCATGGCTACACCTTC. Protein product: CASSATGHGYTF.

The V and J genes are TRBV19 and TRBJ1-5; D is uncertain. The V end lost 3 bases, the J end lost 2 bases, and 14 bases lay between the germline ends. Germline-derived CDR1 and CDR2 are LNHDA and SQIVND (reference sequence). The CDR3 totals 16 residues. The CDR3: CASSIGLGGGNQPQHF. CDR3 in DNA: TGTGCCAGTAGTATTGGTCTGGGAGGAGGCAATCAGCCCCAGCATTTT. Variable domain in full (rest from reference TRBV19 and TRBJ1-5): DGGITQSPKYLFRKEGQNVTLSCEQNLNHDAMYWYRQDPGQGLRLIYYSQIVNDFQKGDIAEGYSVSREKKESFPLTVTSAQKNPTAFYLCASSIGLGGGNQPQHFGDGTRLSIL.

For this clone: Other DNA variants within this sample encode the same CDR3. V usage is TRBV28 and J usage is TRBJ2-6; tentatively, D is TRBD1 (5 bases). The germline CDR1 and CDR2 sequences are MDHEN and SYDVKM. The CDR3 is made up of 15 amino acids. Trimming shortened V by 6 bases and J by 1 base, and 10 bases separated the two germline ends. The CDR3, as DNA: TGTGCCAGCAGCTCAGGACAATCTGGGGCCAACGTCCTGACTTTC. Amino acids: CASSSGQSGANVLTF.

The rearrangement links TRBV4-3 to TRBJ1-2, with D perhaps matching TRBD1 (5 bases). Germline V gene sequence: CDR1 LGHNA, CDR2 YSLEER. V was shortened by 0 bases and J by 6 bases, with 17 bases between the two germline ends. The CDR3 spans 16 residues. The CDR3: CASSQDFDIWGDGYTF. The CDR3, as DNA: TGCGCCAGCAGCCAAGATTTTGATATATGGGGGGATGGCTACACCTTC.

The chain has TRBV2 and TRBJ1-5, with 8 positions matching TRBD1. V was clipped by 4 bases and J by 6 bases; unmatched bases: 5. CDR1 and CDR2 from the germline V gene are SNHLY and FYNNEI. The CDR3 sequence is 14 residues long. CDR3 DNA sequence: TGTGCCAGCAGTGCACAGGGGGGGTTTCAGCCCCAGCATTTT. Its protein is CASSAQGGFQPQHF.

The chain carries TRBV4-2 and TRBJ1-4; D unclear. This CDR3 contains 20 residues. V shed 5 bases and J shed 7 bases, with 32 bases lying between them. Germline CDR1 LGHNA, CDR2 YNFKEQ. The CDR3 here is CASSSPNPGWEVFPFEKLFF. In nucleotides, the CDR3 is TGTGCCAGCAGCTCCCCTAACCCCGGATGGGAGGTCTTTCCTTTTGAAAAACTGTTTTTT.

V is TRBV9 and J is TRBJ2-1, with 9 bases that match TRBD2. Germline loops: CDR1 SGDLS, CDR2 YYNGEE. The CDR3 contains 15 residues. V was pared by 0 bases and J by 8 bases, with 6 bases of the junction left unmatched. CDR3 nucleotides: TGTGCCAGCAGCGTAGGAGTTAGCGGGAGCGATGAGCAGTTCTTC. Its protein is CASSVGVSGSDEQFF.

V and J are TRBV5-4 and TRBJ2-7; 9 bases map to TRBD1. The CDR3 length is 12 residues. The germline V gene encodes CDR1 SGHNT and CDR2 YYREEE (reference sequence). The ends lost 0 bases at V and 12 bases at J; junction bases unmatched: 4. CDR3 protein: CASSLGTGVLYF. The CDR3 DNA is TGTGCCAGCAGCTTGGGGACAGGGGTTCTGTACTTC.

The table lists this clone with a count of one. The V and J genes are TRBV7-2 and TRBJ2-1, with a possible D match to TRBD2 (6 bases). Trimming cost V 0 bases and J 10 bases, with 22 bases left between them. CDR3 size: 17 residues. The germline CDR1 and CDR2 sequences are SGHTA and FQGNSA. The CDR3 DNA follows: TGTGCCAGCAGCTTAGCCCAGCTACTAACGGGACGGGGGGAGCAGTTCTTC. Translating gives CASSLAQLLTGRGEQFF.

The chain recombines TRBV4-3 with TRBJ2-3; a possible D gene is TRBD2 (7 bases). Trimming stripped 3 bases from V and 4 bases from J, with 23 bases between. CDR3 length: 18 amino acids. Germline CDR1 LGHNA, CDR2 YSLEER. In DNA form, the CDR3 reads TGCGCCAGCAGCCAGAACCTTTTTGCGGGGGCAGGGGCAGATACGCAGTATTTT. Residues: CASSQNLFAGAGADTQYF.

The rearrangement uses TRBV5-1 and TRBJ1-6; D call uncertain. There are 13 residues in the CDR3. Germline V gives CDR1 SGHRS, CDR2 YFSETQ. Trimming pared 0 bases from V and 6 bases from J, leaving 4 bases between. For the CDR3, the DNA is TGCGCCAGCAGCTTGGACGGTAATTCACCCCTCCACTTT. It yields the protein CASSLDGNSPLHF.

This chain joins TRBV4-3 and TRBJ1-4; D is ambiguous. This CDR3 contains 15 residues. From germline, CDR1 is LGHNA and CDR2 YSLEER. V lost 1 base and J lost 4, with 10 bases in between. The chain's CDR3 is CASSQVRGNNEKLFF. DNA of the CDR3: TGCGCCAGCAGCCAAGTGAGAGGGAATAATGAAAAACTGTTTTTT.

This chain's CDR3 is CASSRMGGRTSNTEAFF. The CDR3 DNA is TGTGCCAGCAGCAGGATGGGTGGGAGAACTTCGAACACTGAAGCTTTCTTT. The chain uses TRBV9 and TRBJ1-1; unclear D gene. V lost 4 bases to trimming and J lost 1 base, with 20 bases between them. The CDR3 totals 17 residues. The V gene's germline CDR1 is SGDLS and CDR2 YYNGEE.

The chain employs TRBV28 and TRBJ1-2; 9 bases fit TRBD1. V was pared by 8 bases and J by 7 bases, with 14 bases of the junction left unmatched. The germline gives CDR1 MDHEN, CDR2 SYDVKM. The CDR3 has 15 amino acids. The CDR3 loop reads CASLGRDRDSVGYTF. CDR3 DNA: TGTGCCAGCTTGGGGAGGGACAGGGACTCTGTTGGCTACACCTTC.

The chain carries TRBV27 and TRBJ2-1, with 7 bases lining up with TRBD2. Germline V gives CDR1 MNHEY, CDR2 SMNVEV (reference sequence). The CDR3 is 14 residues long. Losses at the gene ends were 8 bases for V and 4 bases for J; bases not matched to a gene: 8. CDR3 sequence (DNA): TGTGCCAGCGCTCCGGGAGGCCAATACAATGAGCAGTTCTTC. As protein: CASAPGGQYNEQFF.

The chain recombines TRBV12-3 or TRBV12-4 with TRBJ1-2; 7 positions agree with TRBD1. V gave up 6 bases and J gave up 4 bases; unmatched junction bases: 5. This CDR3 is built from 13 residues. CDR3 nucleotides: TGTGCCAGCAGCCCCAGGGGGAGCTATGGCTACACCTTC. Translation gives CASSPRGSYGYTF.

This clone was seen just once. The V gene is TRBV7-9, the J gene TRBJ1-1; D not certain. The germline V gene encodes CDR1 SEHNR and CDR2 FQNEAQ (reference sequence). The CDR3 runs to 14 residues. V was trimmed by 5 bases and J by 1 base, leaving 11 bases between them. The CDR3 sequence: CASSGFRKNTEAFF. CDR3 in DNA: TGTGCCAGCAGCGGATTCAGGAAGAACACTGAAGCTTTCTTT.

The CDR3 sequence: CASSPSGVGEAFF. The CDR3 DNA follows: TGTGCCAGCTCACCGTCGGGGGTTGGTGAAGCTTTCTTT. This chain links TRBV18 with TRBJ1-1; possible D gene TRBD1, 5 bases. The CDR3 length is 13 residues. In germline, CDR1 is KGHSH, CDR2 LQKENI. Between the trimmed V and J ends, which lost 3 bases and 7 bases, there was a span of 12 bases. Drawing the rest from reference TRBV18 and TRBJ1-1, the complete variable domain is NAGVMQNPRHLVRRRGQEARLRCSPMKGHSHVYWYRQLPEEGLKFMVYLQKENIIDESGMPKERFSAEFPKEGPSILRIQQVVRGDSAAYFCASSPSGVGEAFFGQGTRLTVV.

Notes on this clone: At one end the junction does not follow the germline gene, possibly because of a read error. This rearrangement joins TRBV7-2 to TRBJ2-5; 8 bases align to TRBD1. Looked up from germline, CDR1 is SGHTA and CDR2 is FQGNSA. The CDR3 spans 15 residues. CDR3 DNA: TGTGCCAGCAGCTTAGTCGGGACAGGAATAGAGATCCAGTACTTC. It yields the protein CASSLVGTGIEIQYF.

A single count supports this clone. V gene TRBV3-1 (or the pseudogene TRBV3-2) combines with J gene TRBJ2-7, with unresolved D. V lost 1 base, J lost 6 bases, and 13 bases lay in between. CDR3 length: 14 amino acids. Germline values: CDR1 LGHDT, CDR2 YNNKEL (reference sequence). CDR3 sequence (DNA): TGTGCCAGCAGCCAAGCATCACCCCTCGGCGAGCAGTACTTC. It specifies CASSQASPLGEQYF.

The chain couples TRBV28 to TRBJ1-6; 7 bases map to TRBD1. V lost 5 bases to trimming and J lost 4 bases; unmatched junction nucleotides: 2. The CDR3 loop spans 14 amino acids. Germline V lookup: CDR1 MDHEN, CDR2 SYDVKM. The CDR3 coding sequence is TGTGCCAGCAGTGCGGGACAGTATAATTCACCCCTCCACTTT. Translated: CASSAGQYNSPLHF.

The J gene is TRBJ1-1, the V gene TRBV7-2; D unresolved. This CDR3 comprises 13 residues. From germline, CDR1 is SGHTA and CDR2 FQGNSA. The V end lost 1 base, the J end lost 1 base, and 4 bases lay between the germline ends. Here the CDR3 DNA reads TGTGCCAGCAGCTTAGAACAGAACACTGAAGCTTTCTTT. It translates to CASSLEQNTEAFF.

V is TRBV11-3 and J is TRBJ1-1; the match to TRBD1 covers 9 bases. The J segment lost 7 bases and the V segment lost 4 bases, leaving 13 bases of the junction unmatched. CDR3 length: 16 residues. The germline CDR1 and CDR2 sequences are SGHNT and YENEEA. The CDR3 coding sequence is TGTGCCAGCAGCTCACCCGAATTGGGACAGGGAAGTGAAGCTTTCTTT. Residues: CASSSPELGQGSEAFF. Drawing the rest from reference TRBV11-3 and TRBJ1-1, the complete variable domain is EAGVVQSPRYKIIEKKQPVAFWCNPISGHNTLYWYLQNLGQGPELLIRYENEEAVDDSQLPKDRFSAERLKGVDSTLKIQPAELGDSAVYLCASSSPELGQGSEAFFGQGTRLTVV.

The V and J genes are TRBV18 and TRBJ2-1; 9 nucleotides line up with TRBD1. The CDR3 is made up of 17 amino acids. V lost 5 bases and J lost 0; bases outside the gene matches: 8. In germline, CDR1 is KGHSH, CDR2 LQKENI. The chain's CDR3 is CASSAAGQGSSYNEQFF. The CDR3 DNA reads TGTGCCAGCTCAGCCGCCGGACAGGGGAGCTCCTACAATGAGCAGTTCTTC. Complete variable domain (other parts from reference TRBV18 and TRBJ2-1): NAGVMQNPRHLVRRRGQEARLRCSPMKGHSHVYWYRQLPEEGLKFMVYLQKENIIDESGMPKERFSAEFPKEGPSILRIQQVVRGDSAAYFCASSAAGQGSSYNEQFFGPGTRLTVL.

CDR3 in DNA: TGTGCCAGCAATCCAGGGGTGAACACCGGGGAGCTGTTTTTT. This sequence encodes CASNPGVNTGELFF. The chain joins TRBV2 to TRBJ2-2; the D gene is possibly TRBD1 (6 bases). V was shortened by 7 bases and J by 1 base, with 10 bases between the two germline ends. The CDR3 consists of 14 residues. From germline, CDR1 is SNHLY and CDR2 FYNNEI.